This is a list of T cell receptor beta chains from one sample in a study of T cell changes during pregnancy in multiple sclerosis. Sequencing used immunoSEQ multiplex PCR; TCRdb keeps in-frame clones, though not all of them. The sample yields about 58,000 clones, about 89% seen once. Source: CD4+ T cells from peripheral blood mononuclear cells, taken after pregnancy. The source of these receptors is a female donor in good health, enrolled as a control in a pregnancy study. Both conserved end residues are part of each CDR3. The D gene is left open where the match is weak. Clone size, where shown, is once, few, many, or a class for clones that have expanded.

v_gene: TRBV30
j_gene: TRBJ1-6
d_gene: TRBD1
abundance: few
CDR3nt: TGTGCCTGGAGTGTAAGGGACAGGGAAACCCTCCACTTT
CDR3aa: CAWSVRDRETLHF

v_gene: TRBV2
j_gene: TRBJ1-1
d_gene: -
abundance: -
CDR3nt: TGTGCCAGCAGCTCGACAGGGAACACTGAAGCTTTCTTT
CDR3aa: CASSSTGNTEAFF

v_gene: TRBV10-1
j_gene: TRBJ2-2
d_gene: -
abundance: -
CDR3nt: TGCGCCAGCAGTGAGTCGGGCAGTACGAACACCGGGGAGCTGTTTTTT
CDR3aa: CASSESGSTNTGELFF

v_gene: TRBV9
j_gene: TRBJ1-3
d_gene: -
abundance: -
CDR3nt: TGTGCCAGCAGCGTTGGGACTTCTGGAAACACCATATATTTT
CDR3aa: CASSVGTSGNTIYF

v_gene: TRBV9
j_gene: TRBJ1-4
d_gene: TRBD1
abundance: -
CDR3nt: TGTGCCAGCAGCGTCACAGGGGTGGGTGAAAAACTGTTTTTT
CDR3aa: CASSVTGVGEKLFF

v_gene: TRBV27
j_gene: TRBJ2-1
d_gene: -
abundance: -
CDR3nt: TGTGCCAGCAGTTACATCACTGGAGGAGGTCTGGGGTGGGTCAATGAGCAGTTCTTC
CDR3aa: CASSYITGGGLGWVNEQFF

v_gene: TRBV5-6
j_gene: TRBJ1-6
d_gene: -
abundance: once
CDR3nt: TGTGCCAGCAGCGCGGGAGACAGACCGAATTCACCCCTCCACTTT
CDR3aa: CASSAGDRPNSPLHF

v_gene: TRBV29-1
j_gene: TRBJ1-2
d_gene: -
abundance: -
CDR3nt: TGCAGCGTGGCAGGATCAGAGACAAGTCCTTATGGCTACACCTTC
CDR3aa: CSVAGSETSPYGYTF

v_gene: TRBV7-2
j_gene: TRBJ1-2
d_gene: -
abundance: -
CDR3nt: TGTGCCAGCAGCTTAGCCCTCCGACCCAGGGATAGCTATGGCTACACCTTC
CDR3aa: CASSLALRPRDSYGYTF

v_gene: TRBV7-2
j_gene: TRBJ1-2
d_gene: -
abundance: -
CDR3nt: TGTGCCAGCAGCTCCTTTCTTCCAGAAGGCTACACCTTC
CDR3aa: CASSSFLPEGYTF

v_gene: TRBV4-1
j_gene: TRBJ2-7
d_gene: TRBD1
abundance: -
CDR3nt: TGCGCCAGCAGCCCCGAAGGGACAGACCTCGACGAGCAGTACTTC
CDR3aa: CASSPEGTDLDEQYF

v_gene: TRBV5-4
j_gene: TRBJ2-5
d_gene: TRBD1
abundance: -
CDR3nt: TGTGCCAGCACCAAAGAGTTGGGACAGGGTGAGACCCAGTACTTC
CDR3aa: CASTKELGQGETQYF

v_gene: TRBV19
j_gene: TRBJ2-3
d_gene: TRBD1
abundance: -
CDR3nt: TGTGCCAGTAGTTTCGATTCCGGGACAGGGGGCACAGATACGCAGTATTTT
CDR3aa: CASSFDSGTGGTDTQYF

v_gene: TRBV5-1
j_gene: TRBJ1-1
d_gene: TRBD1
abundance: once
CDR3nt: TGCGCCAGCAGCCCCCGAACACAGGGGGGAAACACTGAAGCTTTCTTT
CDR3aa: CASSPRTQGGNTEAFF

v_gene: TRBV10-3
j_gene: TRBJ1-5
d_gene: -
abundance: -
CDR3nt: TGTGCCATCAGTGAAACAGGGCAGCCCCAGCATTTT
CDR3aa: CAISETGQPQHF

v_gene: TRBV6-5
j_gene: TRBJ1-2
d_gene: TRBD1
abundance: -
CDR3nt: TGTGCCAGCAGGGGGACAGGGGCCCCCTATGGCTACACCTTC
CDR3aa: CASRGTGAPYGYTF

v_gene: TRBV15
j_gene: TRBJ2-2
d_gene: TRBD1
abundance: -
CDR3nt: TGTGCCACCAGCATACAGACAGGGATTACCGGGGAGCTGTTTTTT
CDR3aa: CATSIQTGITGELFF

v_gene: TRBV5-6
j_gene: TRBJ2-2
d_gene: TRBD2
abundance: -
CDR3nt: TGTGCCAGCAGCTCACTCACTACTAGCGGGGGGTTGAACACCGGGGAGCTGTTTTTT
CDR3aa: CASSSLTTSGGLNTGELFF

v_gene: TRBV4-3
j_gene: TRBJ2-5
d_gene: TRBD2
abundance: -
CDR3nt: TGCGCCAGCAGCCAAGTCTCGCTAGCGGGGGCCGGGGAGACCCAGTACTTC
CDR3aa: CASSQVSLAGAGETQYF

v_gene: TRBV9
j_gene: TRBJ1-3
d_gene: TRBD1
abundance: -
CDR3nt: TGTGCCAGCAGCGTAGCAGGAAGGTCAGGAAAACAGGGGGTTGGAAACACCATATATTTT
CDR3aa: CASSVAGRSGKQGVGNTIYF

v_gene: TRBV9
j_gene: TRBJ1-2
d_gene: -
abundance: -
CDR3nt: TGTGCCAGCAGCGTAGCGGGGGGGAACTATGGCTACACCTTC
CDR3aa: CASSVAGGNYGYTF

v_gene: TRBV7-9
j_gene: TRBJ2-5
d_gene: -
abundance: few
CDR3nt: TGTGCCAGCAGCTTAGGACTGACAGCCGGCCAAGAGACCCAGTACTTC
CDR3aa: CASSLGLTAGQETQYF

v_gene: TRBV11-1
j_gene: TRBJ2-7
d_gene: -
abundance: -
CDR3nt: TGTGCCAGCAGCTCCCGTGGCAGAACCTACGAGCAGTACTTC
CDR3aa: CASSSRGRTYEQYF

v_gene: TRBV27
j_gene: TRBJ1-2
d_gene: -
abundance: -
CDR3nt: TGTGCCAGCAGCCAGGGCATGGGCTATGGCTACACCTTC
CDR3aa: CASSQGMGYGYTF

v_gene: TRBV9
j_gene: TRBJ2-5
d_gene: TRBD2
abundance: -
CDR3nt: TGTGCCAGCAGCGTAGCTAGCGGGGGCTGGGAGACCCAGTACTTC
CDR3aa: CASSVASGGWETQYF

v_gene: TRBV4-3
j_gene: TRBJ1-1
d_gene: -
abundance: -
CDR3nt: TGCGCCAGCAGCCAAGAAGTGGGACAAATAAGAGCTTTCTTT
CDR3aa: CASSQEVGQIRAFF

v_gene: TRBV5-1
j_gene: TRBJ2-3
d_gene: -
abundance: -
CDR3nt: TGCGCCAGCAGCTTAAGGGGTTCCACAGATACGCAGTATTTT
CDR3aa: CASSLRGSTDTQYF

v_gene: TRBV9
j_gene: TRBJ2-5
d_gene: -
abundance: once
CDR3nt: TGTGCCAGCAGCGGACGGGACACCCCCAAGGGAACCCAGTACTTC
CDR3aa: CASSGRDTPKGTQYF

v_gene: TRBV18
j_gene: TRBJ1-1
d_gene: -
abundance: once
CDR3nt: TGTGCCAGCTACGCCCGACCACAGACGAACACTGAAGCTTTCTTT
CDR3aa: CASYARPQTNTEAFF

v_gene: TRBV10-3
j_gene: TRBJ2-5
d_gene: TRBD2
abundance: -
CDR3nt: TGTGCCATCAGCCAGGGAGTAGCGGGGGAGCAAGAGACCCAGTACTTC
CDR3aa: CAISQGVAGEQETQYF

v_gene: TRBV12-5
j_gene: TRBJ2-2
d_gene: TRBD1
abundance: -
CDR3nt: TGTGCTAGTGGTCCCGGGACAGCGAACACCGGGGAGCTGTTTTTT
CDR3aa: CASGPGTANTGELFF

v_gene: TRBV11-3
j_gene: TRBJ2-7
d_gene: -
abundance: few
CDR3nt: TGTGCCAGCACCCTAGGTCCGACCTCCTACGAGCAGTACTTC
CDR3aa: CASTLGPTSYEQYF

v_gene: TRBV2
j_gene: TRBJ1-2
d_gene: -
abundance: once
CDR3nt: TGTGCCAGCAGGGGAGGACCTTTCGCGAACTATGGCTACACCTTC
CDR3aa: CASRGGPFANYGYTF

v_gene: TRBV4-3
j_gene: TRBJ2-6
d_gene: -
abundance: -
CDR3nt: TGCGCCAGCAGCCAAGATGCAGGGTTCTCTGGGGCCAACGTCCTGACTTTC
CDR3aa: CASSQDAGFSGANVLTF